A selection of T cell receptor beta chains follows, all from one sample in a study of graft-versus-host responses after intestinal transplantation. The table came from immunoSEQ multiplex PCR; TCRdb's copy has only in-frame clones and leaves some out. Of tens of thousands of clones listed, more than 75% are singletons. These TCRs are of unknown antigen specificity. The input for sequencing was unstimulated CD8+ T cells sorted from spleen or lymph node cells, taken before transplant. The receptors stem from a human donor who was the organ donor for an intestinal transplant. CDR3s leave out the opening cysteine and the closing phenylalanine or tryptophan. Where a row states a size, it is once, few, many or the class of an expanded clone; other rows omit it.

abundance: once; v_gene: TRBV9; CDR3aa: ASTPGGLNTEAF
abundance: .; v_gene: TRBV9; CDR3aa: ASSVGTYGYT
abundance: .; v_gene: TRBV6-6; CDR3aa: ASSYSPGVSETEAF
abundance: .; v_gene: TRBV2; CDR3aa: ASSTGDNQPQH
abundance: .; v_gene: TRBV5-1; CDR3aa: ASSLESQGDGNTIY
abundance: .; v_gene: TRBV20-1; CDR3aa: SASAGEQF
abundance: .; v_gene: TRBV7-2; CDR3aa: ASSRTSSTDTQY
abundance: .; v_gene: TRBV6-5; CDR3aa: ASSPSTGGEAF
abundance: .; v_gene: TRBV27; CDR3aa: ASGIRGYTGELF
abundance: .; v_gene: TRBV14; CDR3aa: ASSVRPGQGAYEQY
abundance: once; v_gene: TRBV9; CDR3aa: ASSGGTSYEQY
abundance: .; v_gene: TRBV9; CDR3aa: ASRDGTGEAF
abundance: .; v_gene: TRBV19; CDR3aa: ASSPWTSSNTGELF
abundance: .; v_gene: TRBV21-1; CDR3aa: ASSGQGVINEQF
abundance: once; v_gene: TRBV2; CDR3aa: ASSRAGSTGEQY